This entry concerns a single TCR beta chain. This sample is drawn from a study of blood T cell repertoires in COVID-19. At the level of the study: Material from acute and convalescent COVID-19 was sourced from the United States, Italy and Spain.

Authors' analysis steps: For nucleated cells, counts were estimated from reference gene primer amplification. Here immunoSEQ multiplex PCR was the method, and the copy in TCRdb shows in-frame clones only, minus some. The V and J calls and clone size were taken over from that table, and D and trimming were inferred from the DNA. The sample has approximately 200,000 clones, approximately 85% seen once. Donors were grouped by their self-reported clinical history. The V end was cut by 2 bases, the J end by 8 bases, with 10 bases between. Germline V gene lookup returns CDR1 MNHEY and CDR2 SVGAGI. The CDR3 loop spans 14 amino acids.

The specimen was PBMCs or T cells enriched from blood (not recorded which). This TCR came from a woman in her 30s who had recovered from COVID-19. The chain employs TRBV6-5 and TRBJ1-6; D is perhaps TRBD1 (6 bases). The CDR3 protein is CASSYGQGHSPLHF. CDR3 in DNA: TGTGCCAGCAGTTACGGGCAGGGGCATTCACCCCTCCACTTT.